This is a list of T cell receptor beta chains from one sample in a study of early stage breast cancer tumors. The protocol was immunoSEQ multiplex PCR, while the TCRdb copy is restricted to in-frame clones and leaves out a portion. The data contain about 41,000 clones, 55% to 75% of them seen just once; the ten biggest clones take up roughly 7.2%. Sequenced material: blood. Receptor source: a person in their fifties with breast cancer. CDR3s include the opening cysteine and the closing phenylalanine or tryptophan. A D gene is named only where the DNA matches it firmly. Some rows mark clone size as missing; the rest say once, few, many or name a class of expanded clone.

d_call j_call v_call clone_size cdr3_nt cdr3_aa
TRBD2 TRBJ2-7 TRBV7-2 . TGTGCCAGCAGCTTAGCCCTAGCGGGAGGATACGAGCAGTACTTC CASSLALAGGYEQYF
TRBD1 TRBJ1-5 TRBV6-1 . TGTGCCAACTCCCAGGGGGCTAATCAGCCCCAGCATTTT CANSQGANQPQHF
. TRBJ1-5 TRBV16 . TGTGCCAGCAGCCCGGACGGGGATAGCAATCAGCCCCAGCATTTT CASSPDGDSNQPQHF
. TRBJ1-3 TRBV2 . TGTGCCAGCAGTGAAAGCGGGAGATCTGGAAACACCATATATTTT CASSESGRSGNTIYF
. TRBJ2-3 TRBV5-4 . TGTGCCAGCAGCTCCCGTGGCACAGATACGCAGTATTTT CASSSRGTDTQYF
TRBD1 TRBJ1-2 TRBV9 . TGTGCCAGCAGCCCTAGCCCGAACAGGGGGCATGGCTACACCTTC CASSPSPNRGHGYTF
TRBD1 TRBJ1-5 TRBV6-1 . TGTGCCAGCAGTCGACAGGGGCATCAGCCCCAGCATTTT CASSRQGHQPQHF
. TRBJ1-3 TRBV11-2 once TGTGCCAGCAGCCCCCCGGTACTAACTGGAAACACCATATATTTT CASSPPVLTGNTIYF
. TRBJ1-1 TRBV10-3 . TGTGCCATCAGTGCGGGGGGAGGGTACACTGAAGCTTTCTTT CAISAGGGYTEAFF
. TRBJ2-7 TRBV2 . TGTGCCAGCAGCCGCGGCTACGAGCAGTACTTC CASSRGYEQYF
. TRBJ1-2 TRBV2 . TGTGCCAGCAGTGACGGGGGGGTAAACTATGGCTACACCTTC CASSDGGVNYGYTF
. TRBJ1-2 TRBV12-5 once TGTGCTAGTGGTGGGAGGACGGCCTATGGCTACACCTTC CASGGRTAYGYTF
. TRBJ1-2 TRBV28 . TGTGCCAGCAGTTTAGGGAGGGGAAGTGATGGCTACACCTTC CASSLGRGSDGYTF
. TRBJ2-2 TRBV21-1 . TGTGCCAGCAGGGGAGTTTTGTGTACCGGGGAGCTGTTTTTT CASRGVLCTGELFF
. TRBJ1-1 TRBV27 . TGTGCCAGCGGACTTAAAGCGAACACTGAAGCTTTCTTT CASGLKANTEAFF
TRBD1 TRBJ1-6 TRBV11-3 . TGTGCCAGCAGCTTAGGGGGACAGAATTCACCCCTCCACTTT CASSLGGQNSPLHF
. TRBJ1-5 TRBV6-5 few TGTGCCAGCACACAGTGGGGGGGCAATCAGCCCCAGCATTTT CASTQWGGNQPQHF
. TRBJ2-7 TRBV29-1 . TGCAGCGGGGGGGACTCCCTGTACGAGCAGTACTTC CSGGDSLYEQYF
. TRBJ1-1 TRBV5-1 few TGCGCCAGCAGCTCCCTGACAGTGAACACTGAAGCTTTCTTT CASSSLTVNTEAFF
TRBD1 TRBJ2-1 TRBV14 . TGTGCCAGCAGCCACCCGGACAGGGACCATGAGCAGTTCTTC CASSHPDRDHEQFF
. TRBJ1-1 TRBV29-1 few TGCAGCGCAGGGGTTGGGAGCACTGAAGCTTTCTTT CSAGVGSTEAFF
TRBD1 TRBJ2-6 TRBV2 . TGTGCCAGCAGAATACCGGGACAGGGGGCGGCTGGGGCCAACGTCCTGACTTTC CASRIPGQGAAGANVLTF
TRBD1 TRBJ1-1 TRBV19 . TGTGCCTGTTGGGACAGGGAGGCTGGCCCAGCTTTCTTT CACWDREAGPAFF
. TRBJ1-2 TRBV27 . TGTGCCAGCAGTTTCAATGGCAACAATCGCTATGGCTACACCTTC CASSFNGNNRYGYTF
TRBD1 TRBJ1-1 TRBV5-5 . TGTGCCAGCAGCTCTGACAGGGCGAACACTGAAGCTTTCTTT CASSSDRANTEAFF
. TRBJ1-1 TRBV5-1 . TGCGCCAGCAGCTTGCTAAACTACAGGGACACTGAAGCTTTCTTT CASSLLNYRDTEAFF
. TRBJ2-5 TRBV5-5 once TGTGCCAGCAGGGGAGGCGGCCATCAAGAGACCCAGTACTTC CASRGGGHQETQYF
TRBD2 TRBJ2-1 TRBV11-2 once TGTGCCAGCAGCCTATTAGCGGGGATCTACAATGAGCAGTTCTTC CASSLLAGIYNEQFF
. TRBJ1-2 TRBV28 . TGTGCCAGCAGTTTGGAGCAGGGGAACTATGGCTACACCTTC CASSLEQGNYGYTF
. TRBJ1-1 TRBV29-1 once TGCAGCGTTCTGGGCTTGTCGGGGTGGACTGAAGCTTTCTTT CSVLGLSGWTEAFF
. TRBJ1-2 TRBV5-4 few TGTGCCAGCAACCCGACGGGGGGGGCCTCTGACTATGGCTACACCTTC CASNPTGGASDYGYTF
TRBD2 TRBJ2-7 TRBV27 . TGTGCCAGCAGTCCATTAGCGGGAAGGTACGAGCAGTACTTC CASSPLAGRYEQYF
. TRBJ2-7 TRBV29-1 . TGCAGCGTTGCGGGGGGCGCATACGAGCAGTACTTC CSVAGGAYEQYF
. TRBJ2-7 TRBV2 . TGTGCCAGCACCCCCTCCCAGGGCGACCACGAGCAGTACTTC CASTPSQGDHEQYF
TRBD2 TRBJ2-3 TRBV29-1 once TGCAGCGTTGCTGGGACTAGCGGGAGGTGGGATACGCAGTATTTT CSVAGTSGRWDTQYF
TRBD1 TRBJ2-7 TRBV9 few TGTGCCAGCAGCGCCAGGACGGGGACAGGGGCATACGAGCAGTACTTC CASSARTGTGAYEQYF
TRBD2 TRBJ2-1 TRBV7-8 few TGTGCCAGCACTCGACTAGCGGGAGATATCTACAATGAGCAGTTCTTC CASTRLAGDIYNEQFF
TRBD2 TRBJ2-3 TRBV7-6 once TGTGCCAGCAGCCTTGGACTAGCGGAAACAGATACGCAGTATTTT CASSLGLAETDTQYF
. TRBJ1-3 TRBV9 . TGTGCCAGCAGCGGACGAATTACAGGAGTAGGAAACACCATATATTTT CASSGRITGVGNTIYF
. TRBJ2-5 TRBV18 few TGTGCCAGCTCACCACGACAGCAAGAGACCCAGTACTTC CASSPRQQETQYF
TRBD1 TRBJ2-3 TRBV6-5 . TGTGCCAGCAAATCAGGACAGGGGGTTAATACGCAGTATTTT CASKSGQGVNTQYF
. TRBJ1-2 TRBV2 few TGTGCCACCCAGGGCGACCTGGGGTATGGCTACACCTTC CATQGDLGYGYTF
TRBD2 TRBJ2-3 TRBV6-5 . TGTGCCAGCAGCGCCCTAGCGGGGAACACAGATACGCAGTATTTT CASSALAGNTDTQYF
. TRBJ2-5 TRBV30 few TGTGCCTGGAGTACAGGGAGAGGGGAGACCCAGTACTTC CAWSTGRGETQYF
. TRBJ2-3 TRBV7-2 . TGTGCCAGCAGCCTAAGTCCGAAGGATACGCAGTATTTT CASSLSPKDTQYF
TRBD1 TRBJ1-1 TRBV7-8 . TGTGCCAGCAGCTTAGAAGCCGGGACAGGGACCATGAACACTGAAGCTTTCTTT CASSLEAGTGTMNTEAFF
. TRBJ1-2 TRBV29-1 . TGCAGCGTTGAACCCGGGACAACCTATGGCTACACCTTC CSVEPGTTYGYTF
TRBD1 TRBJ1-5 TRBV29-1 few TGCAGCGTTGGACAGGGGAACAATCAGCCCCAGCATTTT CSVGQGNNQPQHF
. TRBJ2-1 TRBV10-2 . TGCGCCAGCCTACGCGGATCCTCCTACAATGAGCAGTTCTTC CASLRGSSYNEQFF
. TRBJ1-1 TRBV5-1 . TGCGCCAGCAGCGAAGACAGGACCGAAGCTTTCTTT CASSEDRTEAFF
. TRBJ1-3 TRBV6-5 . TGTGCCACCCTAGCGGGGGCTGGAAACACCATATATTTT CATLAGAGNTIYF
. TRBJ2-7 TRBV5-5 . TGTGCCAGCAGCGTGAATCCCGCGGAGGCCTACGAGCAGTACTTC CASSVNPAEAYEQYF
. TRBJ2-7 TRBV7-6 . TGTGCCAGCAGCTTACAAGGGCGGGCGTCCTACGAGCAGTACTTC CASSLQGRASYEQYF
. TRBJ1-1 TRBV18 few TGTGCCAGCTCACTAGACACCGGCTCCGTTGCTGAAGCTTTCTTT CASSLDTGSVAEAFF
TRBD1 TRBJ2-3 TRBV4-3 . TGCGCCAGCAGCCAAGATATTACCGGGACAGGGGTTCCAGATACGCAGTATTTT CASSQDITGTGVPDTQYF
. TRBJ1-2 TRBV6-1 . TGTGCCAGCAGTGAACTTGGGTCAGGGGATGGCTACACCTTC CASSELGSGDGYTF
TRBD2 TRBJ2-5 TRBV9 . TGTGCCAGCGCCCTCGGGACGGGAGGGGGAGTAGAGACCCAGTACTTC CASALGTGGGVETQYF
. TRBJ2-2 TRBV6-1 . TGTGCCAGCAGGGCACCCAACACCGGGGAGCTGTTTTTT CASRAPNTGELFF
. TRBJ1-1 TRBV19 . TGTGCCAGTAGAGGCCGGGGGGAGACTGAAGCTTTCTTT CASRGRGETEAFF